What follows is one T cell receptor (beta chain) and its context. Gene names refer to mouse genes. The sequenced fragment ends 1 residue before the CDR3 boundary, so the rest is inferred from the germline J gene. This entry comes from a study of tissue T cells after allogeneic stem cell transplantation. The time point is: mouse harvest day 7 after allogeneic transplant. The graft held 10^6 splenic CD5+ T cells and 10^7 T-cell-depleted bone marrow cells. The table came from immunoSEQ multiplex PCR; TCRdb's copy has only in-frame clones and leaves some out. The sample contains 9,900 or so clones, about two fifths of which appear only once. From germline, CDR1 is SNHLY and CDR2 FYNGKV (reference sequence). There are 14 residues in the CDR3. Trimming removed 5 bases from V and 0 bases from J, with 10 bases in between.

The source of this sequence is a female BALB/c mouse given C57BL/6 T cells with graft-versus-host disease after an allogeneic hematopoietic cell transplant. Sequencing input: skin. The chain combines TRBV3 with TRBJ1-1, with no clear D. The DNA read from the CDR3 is TGTGCCAGCAGCCTAGGGAGGGCAAACACAGAAGTCTTC. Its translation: CASSLGRANTEVF. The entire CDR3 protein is CASSLGRANTEVFF.